This TCR beta chain was recorded in a study of chemoradiotherapy in HPV16-positive cancers. Background on the study: A couple of HPV16-positive patients' cells yielded candidate HPV-specific clones and common motifs. Findings and limits, study-wide: Candidate HPV-specific clones and E7-related TCR motifs grew in tumor during treatment.

Germline CDR1 MNHEY, CDR2 SMNVEV (reference sequence). J gave up 5 bases and V 4 bases, and 4 bases lay outside the gene matches. The CDR3 sequence is 16 residues long. In the case of this clone: Its target is not known.

The data were produced by immunoSEQ multiplex PCR, yet TCRdb's version contains in-frame clones alone and is incomplete. Of 2,500 to 3,000 clones listed, around 88% are singletons. Sequenced material: tumor tissue, taken from a patient who underwent chemoradiotherapy. The chain couples TRBV27 to TRBJ2-2; 13 bases map to TRBD2. The TCR comes from a human donor with HPV-associated anogenital cancer. Here the CDR3 reads CASSSGLAGYTGELFF. The CDR3 coding sequence is TGTGCCAGCAGTTCGGGACTAGCGGGATATACCGGGGAGCTGTTTTTT.